These 16 T cell receptor beta chains originate from one sample sequenced in a study of spatial heterogeneity in lung cancer. Time point noted: sample taken at primary tumor resection. Unsorted whole RNA of tumor, nontumor lung or frozen PBMC was sequenced. TCRdb re-called the 5' RACE reads with MiXCR, one entry per CDR3 protein. The profile shows some 13,000 distinct CDR3 sequences, around 4.2% of them singletons. Sequencing used PBMCs, obtained at surgery. The receptors derive from a male donor with early-stage non-small cell lung cancer.

This clonotype was seen many times. This beta chain is a stray read from a library made for alpha chains; its abundance is not meaningful. The V gene is TRBV11-2, the J gene TRBJ2-1; D unresolved. CDR3 length: 15 residues. Germline-derived CDR1 and CDR2 are SGHAT and FQNNGV. V lost 1 base and J lost 0, with 7 bases in between. CDR3 coding DNA: TGTGCCAGCAGCTTAGGATGGGCCTCCTACAATGAGCAGTTCTTC. Amino acids: CASSLGWASYNEQFF.

This clonotype ranks as medium-sized (0.01 to 0.1%). This beta chain appears as a stray read in a library generated for alpha chains; its size is not informative. The chain carries TRBV7-2 and TRBJ2-2; 7 bases map to TRBD2. J gave up 9 bases and V 8 bases, and 3 bases lay outside the gene matches. Germline V gene lookup returns CDR1 SGHTA and CDR2 FQGNSA. This CDR3 has 11 residues. The CDR3 loop is CASGGVRELFF. CDR3 bases: TGTGCCAGCGGGGGGGTCCGGGAGCTGTTTTTT.

Many counts were recorded for this clonotype. This beta chain lies outside the target of a library built for alpha chains; its clone size means little. The chain is built from TRBV28 and TRBJ2-1; D assignment may be TRBD1 or TRBD2 (5 bases each). V was trimmed by 5 bases and J by 8 bases, leaving 16 bases between them. This CDR3 is 14 amino acids long. CDR1 and CDR2 from the germline V gene are MDHEN and SYDVKM. The CDR3 coding sequence is TGTGCCAGCAGTCGGGCTGGGACCCTTGATGAGCAGTTCTTC. Translation: CASSRAGTLDEQFF.

This clonotype appeared many times. This beta chain turned up in a library designed for alpha chains; as an off-target read, its abundance says little. This chain joins TRBV27 and TRBJ1-4; the D gene is possibly TRBD1 (5 bases). The CDR3 spans 13 residues. The ends were cut back, 5 bases at V and 8 bases at J, with 12 bases in the middle. The germline V gene encodes CDR1 MNHEY and CDR2 SMNVEV (reference sequence). The CDR3 spells CASSQRQWEKLFF. The CDR3 coding sequence is TGTGCCAGCAGTCAAAGACAGTGGGAAAAACTGTTTTTT.

Regarding this clonotype: This beta chain was picked up by a library intended for alpha chains and is off target, so its count carries little meaning. The V gene is TRBV6-6, the J gene TRBJ1-2, with D hard to call. Trimming removed 0 bases from V and 2 bases from J, with 10 bases in between. This CDR3 comprises 15 residues. From germline, CDR1 is MNHNY and CDR2 SVGAGI (reference sequence). The CDR3 protein is CASSYSPLTNYGYTF. CDR3 bases: TGTGCCAGCAGTTACTCGCCCCTGACAAACTATGGCTACACCTTC.

Concerning this clonotype: Being off target in a library aimed at alpha chains, this beta chain has a size of little meaning. This chain joins TRBV5-4 and TRBJ2-4; D not certain. Deletions cut 5 bases from V and 3 bases from J, with 9 bases between. Germline CDR1 and CDR2: SGHNT and YYREEE (reference sequence). CDR3 length equals 13 residues. The CDR3 DNA reads as TGTGCCAGCAGACCTATGGGCAAAAACATTCAGTACTTC. Protein sequence: CASRPMGKNIQYF. Variable domain in full (rest from reference TRBV5-4 and TRBJ2-4): ETGVTQSPTHLIKTRGQQVTLRCSSQSGHNTVSWYQQALGQGPQFIFQYYREEENGRGNFPPRFSGLQFPNYSSELNVNALELDDSALYLCASRPMGKNIQYFGAGTRLSVL.

This clonotype has only a few counts. Little can be read into the size of this beta chain, an off-target read in a library designed for alpha chains. J is TRBJ2-5 and V is TRBV7-7; D unclear. CDR3 size: 13 residues. Trimming stripped 1 base from V and 5 bases from J, with 8 bases between. Germline CDR1 reads SSHAT; CDR2 reads FNYEAQ (reference sequence). The CDR3 loop reads CASSLGPRETQYF. In DNA form, the CDR3 reads TGTGCCAGCAGCTTAGGCCCGCGGGAGACCCAGTACTTC. The whole variable domain, remainder taken from reference TRBV7-7 and TRBJ2-5, is GAGVSQSPRYKVTKRGQDVTLRCDPISSHATLYWYQQALGQGPEFLTYFNYEAQPDKSGLPSDRFSAERPEGSISTLTIQRTEQRDSAMYRCASSLGPRETQYFGPGTRLLVL.

This clonotype was detected a few times. Being off target in a library aimed at alpha chains, this beta chain has a size of little meaning. In DNA, the CDR3 is TGTGCCAGCCTAATTATCCCACAGGGGGAAGCCGGGGAGCTGTTTTTT. Translating gives CASLIIPQGEAGELFF. The V and J genes are TRBV12-3 or TRBV12-4 and TRBJ2-2; 8 bases map to TRBD1. The V segment lost 8 bases and the J segment 6 bases; nucleotides outside the gene matches: 14. The CDR3 sequence is 16 residues long.

Worth noting for this clonotype: This beta chain turned up in a library designed for alpha chains; as an off-target read, its abundance says little. This chain connects TRBV6-5 to TRBJ2-6; D remains ambiguous. The CDR3 extends over 16 amino acids. Germline V gives CDR1 MNHEY, CDR2 SVGAGI. Trimming took 2 bases from V and 4 from J, leaving 12 bases between them. The CDR3 is CASSYPSGQGANVLTF. In nucleotides, the CDR3 is TGTGCCAGCAGTTACCCTTCAGGCCAGGGGGCCAACGTCCTGACTTTC.

This clonotype was observed a few times. A much more abundant neighbour one base away suggests this may be a read error. It is likely a read error, because the conserved phenylalanine at the end of the CDR3 is missing. Since it is a stray read in a library aimed at alpha chains, this beta chain has a size that is not meaningful. The J gene is TRBJ2-1, the V gene TRBV4-3, with TRBD2 matching over 11 bases. The J segment lost 4 bases and the V segment lost 0 bases, leaving 5 bases of the junction unmatched. Germline CDR1 and CDR2: LGHNA and YSLEER. The CDR3 totals 17 residues. CDR3 nucleotide sequence: TGCGCCAGCAGCCAAGAATCTAGCGGGAGGTATTACAATGAGCAGTTCTCC. Translated: CASSQESSGRYYNEQFS.

This clonotype turned up a few times. This beta chain was picked up by a library intended for alpha chains and is off target, so its count carries little meaning. The rearrangement links TRBV18 to TRBJ1-6; no definite D call. The germline CDR1 and CDR2 sequences are KGHSH and LQKENI. V shed 1 base and J shed 8 bases, with 12 bases lying between them. The CDR3 totals 15 residues. CDR3 region: CASSPRRNVDSPLHF. CDR3 coding DNA: TGTGCCAGCTCACCACGACGGAATGTTGATTCACCCCTCCACTTT. Based on the CDR3 plus reference TRBV18 and TRBJ1-6, the full variable domain is NAGVMQNPRHLVRRRGQEARLRCSPMKGHSHVYWYRQLPEEGLKFMVYLQKENIIDESGMPKERFSAEFPKEGPSILRIQQVVRGDSAAYFCASSPRRNVDSPLHFGNGTRLTVT.

Concerning this clonotype: This beta chain is a stray read from a library made for alpha chains; its abundance is not meaningful. The chain recombines TRBV5-1 with TRBJ2-3; 8 positions agree with TRBD2. Germline trimming cut 4 bases from V and 4 bases from J; bases unmatched to any gene: 14. Germline CDR1 is SGHRS and CDR2 is YFSETQ. The CDR3 spans 17 residues. The CDR3 reads CASSPPLSGNPADTQYF. The CDR3 coding sequence is TGCGCCAGCAGCCCCCCCCTTAGCGGGAATCCGGCAGATACGCAGTATTTT.

This clonotype was counted only a few times. The library was built for alpha chains, so this beta chain is an off-target read and its size means little. This chain connects TRBV5-4 to TRBJ2-1; D remains ambiguous. The CDR3 spans 14 residues. Deletions cut 4 bases from V and 9 bases from J, with 17 bases between. Germline V gene lookup returns CDR1 SGHNT and CDR2 YYREEE (reference sequence). The CDR3 loop reads CASSPPAPSLEQFF. The CDR3 bases are TGTGCCAGCAGCCCCCCCGCCCCCTCCCTTGAGCAGTTCTTC.

The table lists this clonotype with many counts. Because this beta chain is a stray read in a library intended to capture alpha chains, its abundance should not be given much weight. The chain employs TRBV6-2 or TRBV6-3 and TRBJ1-6; perhaps TRBD1 as D (6 bases). The germline V gene encodes CDR1 MNHEY and CDR2 SVGEGT. V was cut by 8 bases and J by 7 bases, with 12 bases left in between. The CDR3 contains 13 residues. CDR3 sequence reads: CASLGQRNSPLHF. As DNA, the CDR3 is TGTGCCAGCCTCGGACAGAGGAATTCACCCCTCCACTTT.

This clonotype showed up many times. With the library built for alpha chains, this beta chain is off target and its frequency is not meaningful. The chain joins TRBV7-3 to TRBJ2-1, with TRBD2 identical over 11 bases. This CDR3 spans 16 amino acids. Unmatched junction bases numbered 9, after V lost 5 bases and J lost 6 bases. Germline-derived CDR1 and CDR2 are SGHTA and FQGTGA. The CDR3 protein is CASSNLAGGPGNEQFF. The CDR3 bases are TGTGCCAGCAGCAACTTAGCGGGAGGGCCTGGCAATGAGCAGTTCTTC.

This clonotype showed up many times. This beta chain slipped into a library made for alpha chains as a stray read, so its size is not meaningful. The chain is built from TRBV10-3 and TRBJ2-1, with D tentatively TRBD2 (6 bases). CDR1 is ENHRY and CDR2 is SYGVKD in the germline V gene. The CDR3 is 15 amino acids. Trimming stripped 3 bases from V and 4 bases from J, with 13 bases between. The CDR3 sequence is CAISDGGLTYNEQFF. CDR3 bases: TGTGCCATCAGTGACGGCGGACTAACATACAATGAGCAGTTCTTC.